This TCR beta chain comes out of a study of cytomegalovirus exposure and HLA in healthy donors. The overall study: Among the 300 to 400 donors who were genotyped, about 86% fell in the genetic ancestry cluster that is associated with self-reported Caucasian donors.

Researchers ran the PCR with 60 Vbeta and 13 Jbeta primers. Original analysis: Later reanalysis found approximately 76 million unique TCR beta chains, around 9.9 million of them shared. TCRdb's copy holds only in-frame clones and misses some; the assay was immunoSEQ multiplex PCR. The DNA was the basis for D and trimming; V, J and clone size are from that table. The sample shows about 200,000 clones, about 76% of them seen only once. The V end was cut by 4 bases, the J end by 0 bases, with 13 bases between. Germline CDR1 is SGHRS and CDR2 is YFSETQ. The CDR3 loop spans 16 amino acids. As regards this clone: Antigen: not known.

General study findings and limits: With high specificity and sensitivity, the classifier reportedly diagnosed cytomegalovirus status. The listing of roughly 160 TCR beta chains classed them as cytomegalovirus-associated.

The TCR comes from a woman between 45 and 60 years old in good health and CMV-seronegative. The sequenced sample was PBMCs. The J gene is TRBJ2-2, the V gene TRBV5-1; tentatively, D is TRBD1 (6 bases). CDR3 sequence reads: CASSGGRASNTGELFF. CDR3 DNA: TGCGCCAGCAGCGGGGGCAGGGCCTCGAACACCGGGGAGCTGTTTTTT.